Below are 8 T cell receptor beta chains sequenced from a single sample in a study of radiotherapy plus CTLA-4 blockade in lung cancer. The data were produced by immunoSEQ multiplex PCR, yet TCRdb's version contains in-frame clones alone and is incomplete. Among roughly 53,000 clones listed, 65% to 85% were seen once. Sequencing used peripheral blood, obtained from a patient treated with radiotherapy plus ipilimumab. The receptors derive from a human donor with non-small cell lung cancer who had a partial response to radiotherapy plus ipilimumab.

As concerns this clone: The junction departs from germline at one end; a sequencing error may be responsible. The rearrangement joins TRBV2 to TRBJ2-1, with 14 bases lining up with TRBD2. From germline, CDR1 is SNHLY and CDR2 FYNNEI. This CDR3 contains 16 residues. CDR3 amino acids: CACSRLAGGLNNEQFF. The CDR3 DNA reads as TGTGCCTGCAGTCGACTAGCGGGGGGGCTAAACAATGAGCAGTTCTTC.

CDR3 in DNA: TGTGCCATCAGCAGGGGACAGGGGGCCGGTGGCTATGGCTACACCTTC. Protein: CAISRGQGAGGYGYTF. The rearrangement uses TRBV10-3 and TRBJ1-2; 12 bases are a match to TRBD1. This CDR3 spans 16 amino acids. Germline CDR1 and CDR2: ENHRY and SYGVKD. With V trimmed by 6 bases and J by 4 bases, 9 bases remained unmatched.

The chain employs TRBV5-8 and TRBJ1-1; TRBD1 might be the D (5 bases). Trimming removed 5 bases at V and 0 bases at J, with 11 bases between. The V gene's germline CDR1 is SGHTS and CDR2 YDEGEE. The CDR3 contains 14 residues. The CDR3 nucleotides are TGTGCCAGCAGGTCAGGGCTTATGAACACTGAAGCTTTCTTT. Amino acids: CASRSGLMNTEAFF.

This clone was detected a few times. J is TRBJ1-4 and V is TRBV5-6; TRBD1 aligns across 7 bases. This CDR3 is 14 amino acids long. The germline V gene encodes CDR1 SGHDT and CDR2 YYEEEE. V shed 2 bases, J shed 4 bases, and the junction held 2 bases outside the gene matches. The DNA of the CDR3 is TGTGCCAGCAGCTTCGGGACAGTTAATGAAAAACTGTTTTTT. Translated: CASSFGTVNEKLFF.

The chain recombines TRBV11-2 with TRBJ2-7; 9 bases align to TRBD1. The CDR3 totals 15 residues. Germline assignment: CDR1 SGHAT and CDR2 FQNNGV. The V segment lost 5 bases and the J segment 3 bases; nucleotides outside the gene matches: 8. The DNA for the CDR3 is TGTGCCAGCAGCCCCTCCGGGACAGGGTTCTACGAGCAGTACTTC. It yields the protein CASSPSGTGFYEQYF.

The chain uses TRBV19 and TRBJ1-3, with D possibly TRBD1 on 6 matching bases. The CDR3 loop spans 17 amino acids. The germline V gene has CDR1 LNHDA and CDR2 SQIVND (reference sequence). V lost 1 base and J lost 0, with 13 bases in between. CDR3 loop: CASSIVLGQFSGNTIYF. DNA of the CDR3: TGTGCCAGTAGTATAGTCCTCGGACAGTTCTCTGGAAACACCATATATTTT.

V gene TRBV4-2 combines with J gene TRBJ2-3, with a possible D match to TRBD2 (6 bases). V lost 0 bases and J lost 0, with 19 bases in between. Germline V gene lookup returns CDR1 LGHNA and CDR2 YNFKEQ. The CDR3 covers 19 residues. In nucleotides, the CDR3 is TGTGCCAGCAGCCAAGACCCAGCGGGTCTTACACCTAGCACAGATACGCAGTATTTT. Its protein is CASSQDPAGLTPSTDTQYF.

Only a few counts were recorded for this clone. The chain recombines TRBV4-3 with TRBJ2-7; 9 bases are a match to TRBD1. The J segment lost 5 bases and the V segment lost 2 bases, leaving 7 bases of the junction unmatched. The germline gives CDR1 LGHNA, CDR2 YSLEER. This CDR3 spans 15 amino acids. The CDR3 is CASSQSGTGLNEQYF. As DNA, the CDR3 is TGCGCCAGCAGCCAATCCGGGACAGGGCTGAACGAGCAGTACTTC.